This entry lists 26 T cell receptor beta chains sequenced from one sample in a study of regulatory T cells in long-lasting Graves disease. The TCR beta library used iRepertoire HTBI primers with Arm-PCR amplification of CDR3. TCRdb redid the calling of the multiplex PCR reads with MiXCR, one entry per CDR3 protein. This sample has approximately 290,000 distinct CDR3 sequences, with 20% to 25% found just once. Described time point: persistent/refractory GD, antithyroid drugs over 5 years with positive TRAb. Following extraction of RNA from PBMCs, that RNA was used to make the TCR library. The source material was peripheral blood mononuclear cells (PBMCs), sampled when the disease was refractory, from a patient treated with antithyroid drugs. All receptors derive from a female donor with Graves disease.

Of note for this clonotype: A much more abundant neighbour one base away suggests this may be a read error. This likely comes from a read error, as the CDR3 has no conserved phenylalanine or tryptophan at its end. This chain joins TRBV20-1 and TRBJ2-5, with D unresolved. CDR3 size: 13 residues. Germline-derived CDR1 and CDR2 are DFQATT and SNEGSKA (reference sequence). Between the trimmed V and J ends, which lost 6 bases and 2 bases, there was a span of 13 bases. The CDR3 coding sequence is TGCAGTGCGACCGTGCTGGGACAAGAGACCCAGTACCTC. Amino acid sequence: CSATVLGQETQYL.

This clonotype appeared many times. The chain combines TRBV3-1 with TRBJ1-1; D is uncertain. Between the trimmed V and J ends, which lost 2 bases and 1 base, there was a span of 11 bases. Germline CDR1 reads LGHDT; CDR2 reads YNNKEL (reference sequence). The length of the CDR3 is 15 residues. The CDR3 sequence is CASSQYTEGNTEAFF. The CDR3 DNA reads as TGTGCCAGCAGCCAATATACGGAGGGGAACACTGAAGCTTTCTTT.

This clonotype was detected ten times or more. The chain's CDR3 is CASSLGRGLSYEQYF. The CDR3 coding sequence is TGTGCCAGCAGTTTAGGGCGGGGACTGTCCTACGAGCAGTACTTC. The J gene is TRBJ2-7, the V gene TRBV12-3 or TRBV12-4; D might be TRBD2 (6 bases). The CDR3 covers 15 residues. The V end lost 1 base, the J end lost 1 base, and 11 bases lay between the germline ends.

The CDR3 reads CASSLIGGRAWDSSNEQYF. CDR3 bases: TGTGCCAGCAGTTTAATAGGCGGGAGGGCCTGGGATTCCAGCAACGAGCAGTACTTC. The chain has TRBV28 and TRBJ2-7, with TRBD2 identical over 9 bases. CDR1 is MDHEN, CDR2 SYDVKM, per germline. V shed 2 bases, J shed 5 bases, and the junction held 19 bases outside the gene matches. This CDR3 contains 19 residues.

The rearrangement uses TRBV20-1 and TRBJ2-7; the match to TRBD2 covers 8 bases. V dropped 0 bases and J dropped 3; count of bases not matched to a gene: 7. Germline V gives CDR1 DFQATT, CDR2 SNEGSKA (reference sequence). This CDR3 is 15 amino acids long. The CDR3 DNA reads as TGCAGTGCTAGAGACCTTAGCGGGGCCCTCTACGAGCAGTACTTC. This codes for CSARDLSGALYEQYF.

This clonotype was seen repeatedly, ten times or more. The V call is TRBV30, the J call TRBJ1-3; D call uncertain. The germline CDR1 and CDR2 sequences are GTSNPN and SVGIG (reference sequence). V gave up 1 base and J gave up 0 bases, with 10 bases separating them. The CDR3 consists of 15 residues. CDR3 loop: CAWSDTSDSGNTIYF. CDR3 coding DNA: TGTGCCTGGAGTGACACCAGCGACTCTGGAAACACCATATATTTT.

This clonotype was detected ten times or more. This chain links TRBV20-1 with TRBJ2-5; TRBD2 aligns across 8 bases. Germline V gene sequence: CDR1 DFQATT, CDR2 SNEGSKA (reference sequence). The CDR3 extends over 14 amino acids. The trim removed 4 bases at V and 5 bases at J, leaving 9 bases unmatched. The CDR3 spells CSATQVSGSETQYF. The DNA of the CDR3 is TGCAGTGCTACCCAAGTGAGCGGGAGTGAGACCCAGTACTTC.

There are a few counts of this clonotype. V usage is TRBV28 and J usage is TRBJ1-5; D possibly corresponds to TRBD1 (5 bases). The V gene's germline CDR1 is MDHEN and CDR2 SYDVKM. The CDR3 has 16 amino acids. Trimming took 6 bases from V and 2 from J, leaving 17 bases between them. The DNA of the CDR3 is TGTGCCAGCAGCAAGCTCGCAGGGCTTGGCAATCAGCCCCAGCATTTT. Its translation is CASSKLAGLGNQPQHF.

The CDR3 DNA reads TGTGCCAGCAGCCAACGTCCGGGACTAGCGGGAAGGGAAGAGACCCAGTACTTC. Residues: CASSQRPGLAGREETQYF. The chain has TRBV3-1 and TRBJ2-5; 13 nucleotides line up with TRBD2. Germline CDR1 is LGHDT and CDR2 is YNNKEL (reference sequence). The ends lost 2 bases at V and 3 bases at J; junction bases unmatched: 9. This CDR3 region has 18 residues.

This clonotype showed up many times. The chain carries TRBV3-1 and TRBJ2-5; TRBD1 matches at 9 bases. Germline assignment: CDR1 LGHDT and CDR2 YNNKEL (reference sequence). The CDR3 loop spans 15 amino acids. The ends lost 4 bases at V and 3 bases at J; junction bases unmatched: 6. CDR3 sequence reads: CASSLTGQGKETQYF. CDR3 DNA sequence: TGTGCCAGCAGCCTTACCGGACAGGGGAAAGAGACCCAGTACTTC.

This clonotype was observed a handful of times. CDR3 amino acids: CSARDPGTNQPQHF. The CDR3 nucleotides are TGCAGTGCTAGAGATCCTGGCACCAATCAGCCCCAGCATTTT. The chain employs TRBV20-1 and TRBJ1-5; no clear D gene. There are 14 residues in the CDR3. CDR1 DFQATT and CDR2 SNEGSKA come from the germline V gene (reference sequence). V lost 0 bases and J lost 3, with 9 bases in between.

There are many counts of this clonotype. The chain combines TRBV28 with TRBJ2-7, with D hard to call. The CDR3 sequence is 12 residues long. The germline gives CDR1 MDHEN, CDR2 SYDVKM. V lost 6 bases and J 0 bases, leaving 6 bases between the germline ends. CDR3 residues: CASSPGSYEQYF. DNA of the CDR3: TGTGCCAGCAGCCCAGGCTCCTACGAGCAGTACTTC. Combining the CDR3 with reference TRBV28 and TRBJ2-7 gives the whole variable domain DVKVTQSSRYLVKRTGEKVFLECVQDMDHENMFWYRQDPGLGLRLIYFSYDVKMKEKGDIPEGYSVSREKKERFSLILESASTNQTSMYLCASSPGSYEQYFGPGTRLTVT.

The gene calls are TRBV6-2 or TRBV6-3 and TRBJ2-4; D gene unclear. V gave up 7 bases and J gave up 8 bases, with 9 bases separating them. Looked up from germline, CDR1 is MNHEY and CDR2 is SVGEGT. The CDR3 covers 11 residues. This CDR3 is CASKQNDIQYF. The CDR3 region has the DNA TGTGCCAGCAAACAGAACGACATTCAGTACTTC.

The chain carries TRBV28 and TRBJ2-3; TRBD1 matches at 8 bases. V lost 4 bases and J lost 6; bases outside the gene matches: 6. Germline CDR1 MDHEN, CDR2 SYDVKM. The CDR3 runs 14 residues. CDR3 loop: CASSSPGGADTQYF. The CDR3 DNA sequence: TGTGCCAGCAGTTCTCCAGGGGGCGCGGATACGCAGTATTTT.

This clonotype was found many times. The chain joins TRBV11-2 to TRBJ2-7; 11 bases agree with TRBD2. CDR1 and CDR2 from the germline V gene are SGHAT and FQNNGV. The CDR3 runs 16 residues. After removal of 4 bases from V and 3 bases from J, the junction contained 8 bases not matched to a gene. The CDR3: CASSSIVSGRDYEQYF. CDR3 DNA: TGTGCCAGCAGCTCAATCGTTAGCGGGAGGGACTACGAGCAGTACTTC.

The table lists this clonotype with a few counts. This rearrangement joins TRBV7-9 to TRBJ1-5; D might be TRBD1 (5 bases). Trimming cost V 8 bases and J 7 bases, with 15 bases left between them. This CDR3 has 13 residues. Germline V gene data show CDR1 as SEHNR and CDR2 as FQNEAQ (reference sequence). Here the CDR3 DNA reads TGTGCCAGCGGGGGTTCAGAAGGCCAGCCCCAGCATTTT. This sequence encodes CASGGSEGQPQHF.

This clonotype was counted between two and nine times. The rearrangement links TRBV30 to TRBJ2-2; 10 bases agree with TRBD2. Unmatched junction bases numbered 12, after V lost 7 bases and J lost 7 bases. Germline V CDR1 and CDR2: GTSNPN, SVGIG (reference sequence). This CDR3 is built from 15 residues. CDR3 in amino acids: CASKSGRALIGELFF. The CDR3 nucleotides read TGTGCCTCTAAAAGCGGGAGGGCCCTTATCGGGGAGCTGTTTTTT. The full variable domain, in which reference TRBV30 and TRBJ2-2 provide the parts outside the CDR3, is SQTIHQWPATLVQPVGSPLSLECTVEGTSNPNLYWYRQAAGRGLQLLFYSVGIGQISSEVPQNLSASRPQDRQFILSSKKLLLSDSGFYLCASKSGRALIGELFFGEGSRLTVL.

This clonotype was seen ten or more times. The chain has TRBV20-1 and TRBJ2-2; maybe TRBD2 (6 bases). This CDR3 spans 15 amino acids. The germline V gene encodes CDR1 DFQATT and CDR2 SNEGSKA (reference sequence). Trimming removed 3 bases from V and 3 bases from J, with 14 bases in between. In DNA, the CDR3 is TGCAGTGCTAGGGACGGCGGACTACACACCGGGGAGCTGTTTTTT. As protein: CSARDGGLHTGELFF.

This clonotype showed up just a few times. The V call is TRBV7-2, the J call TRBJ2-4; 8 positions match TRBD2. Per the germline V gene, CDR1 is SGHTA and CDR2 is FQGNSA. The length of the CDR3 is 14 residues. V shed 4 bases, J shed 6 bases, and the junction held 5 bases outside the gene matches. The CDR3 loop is CASSSGLGGNIQYF. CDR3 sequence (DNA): TGTGCCAGCAGCTCGGGACTAGGTGGAAACATTCAGTACTTC.

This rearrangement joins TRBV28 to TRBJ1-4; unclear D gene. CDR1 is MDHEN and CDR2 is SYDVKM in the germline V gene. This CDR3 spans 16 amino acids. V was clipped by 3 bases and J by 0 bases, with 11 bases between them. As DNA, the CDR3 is TGTGCCAGCAGTTTTTCCCGAGTTGCAACTAATGAAAAACTGTTTTTT. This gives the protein CASSFSRVATNEKLFF.

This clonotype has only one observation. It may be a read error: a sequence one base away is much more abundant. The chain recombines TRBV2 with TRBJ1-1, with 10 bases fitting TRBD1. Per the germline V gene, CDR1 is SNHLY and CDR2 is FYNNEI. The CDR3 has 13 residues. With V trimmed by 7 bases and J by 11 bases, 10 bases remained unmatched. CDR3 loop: CASIQGQGGDAFF. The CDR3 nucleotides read TGTGCCAGCATCCAAGGACAGGGGGGTGATGCTTTCTTT.

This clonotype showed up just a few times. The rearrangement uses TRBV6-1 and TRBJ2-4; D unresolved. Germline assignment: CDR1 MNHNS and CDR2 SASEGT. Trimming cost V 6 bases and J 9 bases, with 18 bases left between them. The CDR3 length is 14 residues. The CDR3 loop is CASSPGSRKGIQYF. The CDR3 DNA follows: TGTGCCAGCAGCCCCGGGTCTAGAAAAGGCATTCAGTACTTC.

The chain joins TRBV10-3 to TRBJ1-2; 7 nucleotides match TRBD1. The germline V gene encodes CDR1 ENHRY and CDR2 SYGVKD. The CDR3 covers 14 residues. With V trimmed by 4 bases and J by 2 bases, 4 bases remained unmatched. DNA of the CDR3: TGTGCCATCAGTGGCCTACAGGGGAACTATGGCTACACCTTC. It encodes CAISGLQGNYGYTF.

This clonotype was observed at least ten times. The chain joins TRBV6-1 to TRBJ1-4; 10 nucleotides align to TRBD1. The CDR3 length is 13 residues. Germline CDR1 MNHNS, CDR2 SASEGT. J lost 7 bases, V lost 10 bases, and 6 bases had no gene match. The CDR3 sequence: CAIRQGAGEKLFF. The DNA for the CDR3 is TGTGCCATCCGACAGGGGGCTGGTGAAAAACTGTTTTTT.

The CDR3 protein is CASVVNANTGELFF. CDR3 coding DNA: TGTGCCAGCGTTGTGAATGCGAACACCGGGGAGCTGTTTTTT. The rearrangement joins TRBV2 to TRBJ2-2; D gene uncertain. Germline V CDR1 and CDR2: SNHLY, FYNNEI. This CDR3 has 14 amino acids. V was pared by 8 bases and J by 0 bases, with 10 bases between.

The CDR3 sequence: CASSFGISLNSNQPQHF. CDR3 nucleotides: TGTGCCAGCAGTTTCGGGATATCGTTAAATAGCAATCAGCCCCAGCATTTT. The chain has TRBV12-3 or TRBV12-4 and TRBJ1-5; the D is unclear. V lost 3 bases and J lost 0, with 15 bases in between. There are 17 residues in the CDR3.